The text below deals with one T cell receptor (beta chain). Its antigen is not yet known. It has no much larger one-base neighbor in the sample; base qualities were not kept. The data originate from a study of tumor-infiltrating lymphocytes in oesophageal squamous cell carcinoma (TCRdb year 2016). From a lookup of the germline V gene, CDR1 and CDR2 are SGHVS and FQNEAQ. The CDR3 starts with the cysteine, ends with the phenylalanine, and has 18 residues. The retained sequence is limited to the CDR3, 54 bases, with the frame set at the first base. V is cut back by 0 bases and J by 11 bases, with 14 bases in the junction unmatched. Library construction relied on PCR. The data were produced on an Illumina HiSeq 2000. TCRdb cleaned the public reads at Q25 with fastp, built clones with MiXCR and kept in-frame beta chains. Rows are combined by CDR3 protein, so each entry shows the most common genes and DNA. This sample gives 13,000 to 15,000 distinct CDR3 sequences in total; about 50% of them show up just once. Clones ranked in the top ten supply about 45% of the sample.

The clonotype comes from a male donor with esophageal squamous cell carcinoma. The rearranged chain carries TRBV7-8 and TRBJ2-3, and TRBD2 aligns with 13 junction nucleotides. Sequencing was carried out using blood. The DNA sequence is TGTGCCAGCAGCTTAGCGGGGGGGACTAGCGGGGTGACCGGGGAGCAGTATTTT. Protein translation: CASSLAGGTSGVTGEQYF.